This T cell receptor beta chain was sequenced in a study of PD-L1 blockade in urothelial cancer. Looking at the study overall: Atezolizumab (1,200 mg intravenously every 3 weeks) began in about 2014 for patients. Previous chemotherapy exposure amounted to 0 to 3 regimens for patients. Median blood clonality was around 0.074, with more than 75,000 unique TCRs.

Generated by immunoSEQ multiplex PCR, the TCRdb table keeps only in-frame clones and is missing some. The repertoire includes roughly 50,000 clones, over 75% of them detected once, and approximately 14% sits in the top ten. There are 16 residues in the CDR3. Trimming at V came to 0 bases and at J to 5 bases, leaving 8 bases not matched to a gene. The germline gives CDR1 SGHRS, CDR2 YFSETQ. This sample's time point: pretreatment peripheral blood. Material: PBMCs, obtained around atezolizumab (anti-PD-L1) treatment. The rearrangement uses TRBV5-1 and TRBJ2-5; TRBD2 matches at 9 bases. The TCR sequence derives from a man aged 65 to 85 with urothelial cancer. The CDR3 loop is CASSLAGAGGQETQYF. In nucleotides, the CDR3 is TGCGCCAGCAGCTTGGCCGGGGCGGGAGGGCAGGAGACCCAGTACTTC.